The source of this T cell receptor (beta chain) is a study of CD8 T cell repertoires and HIV-1 epitope variants. As concerns this clone: No antigen is known for it.

The table came from immunoSEQ multiplex PCR; TCRdb's copy has only in-frame clones and leaves some out. The table has approximately 5,700 clones, 67% seen once; the top ten hold roughly 45%. Sequencing used cultured CD8+ T cells derived from PBMCs. The TCR originated in a male donor with HIV.

This CDR3 reads CASSLGRGYNSPLHF. For the CDR3, the DNA is TGTGCCAGCAGCCTAGGACGGGGCTATAATTCACCCCTCCACTTT. J is TRBJ1-6 and V is TRBV9; D gene unclear. Germline values: CDR1 SGDLS, CDR2 YYNGEE. The CDR3 runs 15 residues. V was shortened by 4 bases and J by 3 bases, with 11 bases between the two germline ends.